The TCR beta chain under discussion was sequenced for a study of vaccination effects on CD4 cells after COVID-19. Study observations and caveats: Healthy vaccinees had only 1 of 255 vaccine-induced clones cross-react with common cold coronaviruses. Clones that were induced by infection or by vaccine showed marked contraction late after vaccination.

Sequencing followed a ViraFEST assay step that expanded antigen-specific CD4+ T cells with viral peptide pools. Cultured cells yielded isolated CD4+ T cells after about ten days. Testing of the vaccine recipients showed negative nucleocapsid antibodies and no prior SARS-CoV-2 infection. IL-2 medium took the place of half the medium on both days 3 and 7. TCRdb keeps only in-frame clones here, not all; method: immunoSEQ multiplex PCR. The sample lists around 71,000 clones; around 76% were seen once. Comments on this clone: Its cognate antigen is unknown.

The CDR3 is made up of 13 amino acids. CDR1 is MNHNY and CDR2 is SVGAGI in the germline V gene (reference sequence). V shed 7 bases and J 2 bases; nucleotides not matched to a gene: 4. This sequence joins TRBV6-6 and TRBJ1-2; 7 bases match TRBD1. The sequence was collected from a human donor who received a COVID-19 vaccine. The source was CD4+ T cells from PBMCs cultured with HCoV-OC43 spike peptides, collected before COVID-19 vaccination. The subset is: HCoV-OC43 spike overlapping peptide pool stimulation. CDR3 nucleotide sequence: TGTGCCAGCATCAGGGGACAGAACTATGGCTACACCTTC. This codes for CASIRGQNYGYTF.